This entry lists 19 T cell receptor beta chains sequenced from one sample in a study of blood T cells in healthy people across ages. Primed by a sample-barcoded 5' primer and a J-beta primer mix, a second PCR proceeded for 7 to 11 cycles. TCRdb called the 5' RACE reads again in MiXCR, with one record for every CDR3 protein. The sample includes approximately 1,000,000 distinct CDR3 sequences, less than 50% seen only once; the top ten take 15% to 20%. The sample comprised blood. Every receptor here comes from a woman aged 60-75 years in good health.

This clonotype was seen only a few times. V and J are TRBV20-1 and TRBJ2-1, with TRBD2 identical over 9 bases. CDR3 length: 15 residues. The V gene end was trimmed by 0 bases and the J gene end by 6 bases; junction bases not matched to a gene: 6. Per the germline V gene, CDR1 is DFQATT and CDR2 is SNEGSKA (reference sequence). CDR3 in DNA: TGCAGTGCTAGAGATCCCGGGACTAGCTCCAATGAGCAGTTCTTC. Translating gives CSARDPGTSSNEQFF.

This chain joins TRBV20-1 and TRBJ2-5; D not resolved. The CDR3 has 14 residues. The germline CDR1 and CDR2 sequences are DFQATT and SNEGSKA (reference sequence). Trimming took off 3 bases at V and 1 base at J, with 12 bases between the two ends. This CDR3 is CSASEELAQETQYF. The CDR3 bases are TGCAGTGCTAGTGAGGAGTTGGCCCAAGAGACCCAGTACTTC.

The chain carries TRBV27 and TRBJ2-1, with 8 bases that match TRBD2. Germline-derived CDR1 and CDR2 are MNHEY and SMNVEV (reference sequence). The CDR3 sequence is 19 residues long. V was pared by 2 bases and J by 0 bases, with 12 bases of the junction left unmatched. This CDR3 is CASSLAPASGTSSYNEQFF. The CDR3 DNA follows: TGTGCCAGCAGTTTAGCTCCCGCCTCCGGGACTAGCTCCTACAATGAGCAGTTCTTC.

The chain joins TRBV15 to TRBJ2-1, with D uncertain. The CDR3 has 13 amino acids. V gave up 0 bases and J gave up 8 bases, with 8 bases separating them. The germline CDR1 and CDR2 sequences are LNHNV and YYDKDF (reference sequence). In DNA, the CDR3 is TGTGCCACCAGCAGAGATATCAGTGATGAGCAGTTCTTC. It codes for CATSRDISDEQFF.

A few counts support this clonotype. J is TRBJ2-3 and V is TRBV18; D is perhaps TRBD2 (5 bases). The CDR3 runs to 14 residues. V was clipped by 1 base and J by 3 bases, with 8 bases between them. The V gene's germline CDR1 is KGHSH and CDR2 LQKENI. CDR3 nucleotides: TGTGCCAGCTCACCACGACGAGGGACAGATACGCAGTATTTT. This codes for CASSPRRGTDTQYF. Full variable domain (rest looked up from reference TRBV18 and TRBJ2-3): NAGVMQNPRHLVRRRGQEARLRCSPMKGHSHVYWYRQLPEEGLKFMVYLQKENIIDESGMPKERFSAEFPKEGPSILRIQQVVRGDSAAYFCASSPRRGTDTQYFGPGTRLTVL.

The J gene is TRBJ2-1, the V gene TRBV10-3; 15 nucleotides align to TRBD2. Unmatched junction bases numbered 15, after V lost 3 bases and J lost 6 bases. The germline gives CDR1 ENHRY, CDR2 SYGVKD. This CDR3 region has 20 residues. The CDR3, as DNA: TGTGCCATCAGTGATACCGGGACTAGCGGGAGGATTAGGTTTATCAATGAGCAGTTCTTC. It is translated as CAISDTGTSGRIRFINEQFF.

V usage is TRBV20-1 and J usage is TRBJ2-1; unclear D gene. The J call may be wrong; the DNA end is better matched by TRBJ2-7. In germline, CDR1 is DFQATT, CDR2 SNEGSKA (reference sequence). The CDR3 length is 14 residues. Here the CDR3 DNA reads TGCAGTGCTAGAGACCCGAGTTCCTACAATGAGCAGTACTTC. Translating gives CSARDPSSYNEQYF.

V is TRBV28 and J is TRBJ2-3, with TRBD2 as a possible D gene (6 bases). Germline values: CDR1 MDHEN, CDR2 SYDVKM. The CDR3 sequence is 11 residues long. The V and J ends lost 7 bases and 5 bases respectively, with 7 bases between them. The CDR3 DNA follows: TGTGCCAGCACCGGGGGAGATACGCAGTATTTT. It specifies CASTGGDTQYF. The variable domain in full, with the rest retrieved from reference TRBV28 and TRBJ2-3, is DVKVTQSSRYLVKRTGEKVFLECVQDMDHENMFWYRQDPGLGLRLIYFSYDVKMKEKGDIPEGYSVSREKKERFSLILESASTNQTSMYLCASTGGDTQYFGPGTRLTVL.

This clonotype was seen a handful of times. The J gene is TRBJ2-1, the V gene TRBV20-1; TRBD2 matches 10 bases. There are 15 residues in the CDR3. Trimming took 6 bases from V and 5 from J; bases not matched to a gene: 10. Germline V lookup: CDR1 DFQATT, CDR2 SNEGSKA (reference sequence). CDR3 region: CSASGLAEVNNEQFF. CDR3 coding DNA: TGCAGTGCGAGCGGACTAGCGGAAGTGAACAATGAGCAGTTCTTC.

The J gene is TRBJ2-4, the V gene TRBV9; 7 bases fit TRBD1. Germline V gene lookup returns CDR1 SGDLS and CDR2 YYNGEE. V lost 0 bases and J lost 13; bases outside the gene matches: 19. The CDR3 runs to 17 residues. This chain's CDR3 is CASSVAPDRASYNEQYF. CDR3 DNA: TGTGCCAGCAGCGTAGCCCCAGACAGGGCCTCCTACAATGAGCAGTACTTC.

Turning to this clonotype: A much larger clone differs from this one at a single base, so this may be a read error. The V call is TRBV20-1, the J call TRBJ2-4, with 7 bases identical to TRBD1. The assigned J gene may be wrong: the sequence end matches TRBJ2-7 better. Germline V gene lookup returns CDR1 DFQATT and CDR2 SNEGSKA (reference sequence). The CDR3 runs to 12 residues. The DNA for the CDR3 is TGCAGTGCTAGACGGACAGGCTGCGAGCAGTACTTC. This gives the protein CSARRTGCEQYF.

J is TRBJ2-5 and V is TRBV5-1; no reliable D call. CDR1 is SGHRS and CDR2 is YFSETQ in the germline V gene. Trimming removed 4 bases at V and 0 bases at J, with 10 bases between. The CDR3 is 14 residues long. The CDR3 sequence is CASSDGPYQETQYF. CDR3 nucleotide sequence: TGCGCCAGCAGCGACGGGCCTTACCAAGAGACCCAGTACTTC.

The chain links TRBV7-9 to TRBJ2-5, with TRBD2 matching 9 bases. J lost 2 bases, V lost 5 bases, and 9 bases had no gene match. Germline V gives CDR1 SEHNR, CDR2 FQNEAQ (reference sequence). There are 16 residues in the CDR3. The CDR3 sequence: CASSLTAGGRQETQYF. In nucleotides, the CDR3 is TGTGCCAGCAGCCTCACAGCGGGGGGACGGCAAGAGACCCAGTACTTC. The variable domain in full, completed from reference TRBV7-9 and TRBJ2-5, reads DTGVSQNPRHKITKRGQNVTFRCDPISEHNRLYWYRQTLGQGPEFLTYFQNEAQLEKSRLLSDRFSAERPKGSFSTLEIQRTEQGDSAMYLCASSLTAGGRQETQYFGPGTRLLVL.

The chain couples TRBV28 to TRBJ2-3, with TRBD1 matching 7 bases. Trimming at V came to 2 bases and at J to 4 bases, leaving 3 bases not matched to a gene. This CDR3 comprises 14 residues. Germline CDR1 is MDHEN and CDR2 is SYDVKM. The CDR3 nucleotides are TGTGCCAGCAGTTTACACGGGACAGCAGATACGCAGTATTTT. It yields the protein CASSLHGTADTQYF. Full variable domain (outside the CDR3, taken from reference TRBV28 and TRBJ2-3): DVKVTQSSRYLVKRTGEKVFLECVQDMDHENMFWYRQDPGLGLRLIYFSYDVKMKEKGDIPEGYSVSREKKERFSLILESASTNQTSMYLCASSLHGTADTQYFGPGTRLTVL.

The chain is built from TRBV28 and TRBJ2-2; D may be TRBD1 (5 bases). The CDR3 extends over 14 amino acids. Per the germline V gene, CDR1 is MDHEN and CDR2 is SYDVKM. V shed 6 bases and J shed 4 bases, with 12 bases lying between them. This CDR3 is CASSPPQGTGELFF. CDR3 bases: TGTGCCAGCAGCCCACCCCAGGGCACCGGGGAGCTGTTTTTT.

The CDR3 here is CASTSGRITGELFF. CDR3 nucleotide sequence: TGTGCCAGCACTAGCGGGAGAATCACCGGGGAGCTGTTTTTT. The chain combines TRBV4-2 with TRBJ2-2, with 10 positions matching TRBD2. The CDR3 covers 14 residues. Losses at the gene ends were 7 bases for V and 4 bases for J; bases not matched to a gene: 3. From germline, CDR1 is LGHNA and CDR2 YNFKEQ.

This sequence joins TRBV6-1 and TRBJ1-1, with 7 bases matching TRBD1. There are 15 residues in the CDR3. Trimming took 3 bases from V and 1 from J; bases not matched to a gene: 5. Germline V gene lookup returns CDR1 MNHNS and CDR2 SASEGT. CDR3 in amino acids: CASSDRTGGNTEAFF. The CDR3 DNA is TGTGCCAGCAGTGACCGGACAGGTGGGAACACTGAAGCTTTCTTT.

This clonotype was counted a few times. The J gene is TRBJ1-2, the V gene TRBV7-8, with no clear D. Trimming stripped 3 bases from V and 2 bases from J, with 19 bases between. This CDR3 has 17 amino acids. Per germline, CDR1 SGHVS and CDR2 FQNEAQ. Here the CDR3 reads CASSLAKAGRINYGYTF. The CDR3 DNA reads as TGTGCCAGCAGCTTGGCCAAAGCAGGTCGAATAAACTATGGCTACACCTTC.

The chain joins TRBV6-5 to TRBJ1-2, with TRBD1 as a possible D gene (6 bases). This CDR3 spans 17 amino acids. CDR1 is MNHEY, CDR2 SVGAGI, per germline. With 0 bases removed from V and 3 bases from J, the gap between germline ends came to 17 bases. The chain's CDR3 is CASSYSPILRGDYGYTF. The CDR3 bases are TGTGCCAGCAGTTACTCACCCATCCTCAGGGGAGACTATGGCTACACCTTC.